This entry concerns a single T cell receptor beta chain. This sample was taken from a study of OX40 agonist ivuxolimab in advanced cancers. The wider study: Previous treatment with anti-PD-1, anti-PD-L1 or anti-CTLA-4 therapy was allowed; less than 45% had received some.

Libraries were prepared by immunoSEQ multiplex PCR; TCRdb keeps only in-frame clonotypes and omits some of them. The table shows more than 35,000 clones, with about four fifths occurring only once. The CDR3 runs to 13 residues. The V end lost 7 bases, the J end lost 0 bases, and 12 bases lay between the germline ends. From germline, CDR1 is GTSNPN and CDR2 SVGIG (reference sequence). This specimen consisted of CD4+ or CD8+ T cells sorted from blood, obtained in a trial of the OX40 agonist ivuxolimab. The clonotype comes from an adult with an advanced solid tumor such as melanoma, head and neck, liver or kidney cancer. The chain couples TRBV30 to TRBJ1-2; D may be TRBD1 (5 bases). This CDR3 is CALGEGTNYGYTF. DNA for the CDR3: TGTGCCTTGGGGGAGGGGACTAACTATGGCTACACCTTC.